One and the same sample provided the 29 T cell receptor beta chains below, sequenced in a study of blood T cell repertoires in COVID-19. The assay was immunoSEQ multiplex PCR, and TCRdb's table has in-frame clones only and misses some. Counted here are about 76,000 clones, approximately 89% occurring once; the ten biggest clones make up 4.5% to 7%. Sequenced: peripheral blood. Receptors originate from a man in his fifties or sixties with active COVID-19.

In its sample, this clone was seen once. CDR3 in DNA: TGTGCCAGCAGCTATGAGGTGGACTCCTACGAGCAGTACTTC. Protein sequence: CASSYEVDSYEQYF. The V gene is TRBV9, the J gene TRBJ2-7; D ambiguous. The CDR3 loop spans 14 amino acids. Trimming took off 4 bases at V and 0 bases at J, with 11 bases between the two ends. Germline CDR1 and CDR2: SGDLS and YYNGEE.

The chain couples TRBV5-4 to TRBJ2-1; no definite D call. The length of the CDR3 is 16 residues. V was pared by 0 bases and J by 6 bases, with 16 bases between. Germline CDR1 and CDR2: SGHNT and YYREEE (reference sequence). CDR3 in DNA: TGTGCCAGCAGCTTGGAGAAGCCTTCTTCGGGCAATGAGCAGTTCTTC. Translating gives CASSLEKPSSGNEQFF.

This CDR3 reads CATRDRSGSHSNTGELFF. DNA of the CDR3: TGTGCCACACGAGACCGGTCGGGTTCCCACTCGAACACCGGGGAGCTGTTTTTT. The chain links TRBV24-1 to TRBJ2-2; D ambiguous. Between the trimmed V and J ends, which lost 10 bases and 0 bases, there was a span of 23 bases. Germline values: CDR1 KGHDR, CDR2 SFDVKD. This CDR3 is built from 18 residues.

This clone was observed a few times. The V call is TRBV3-1 (or the pseudogene TRBV3-2), the J call TRBJ1-3, with D unresolved. V shed 3 bases and J shed 0 bases, with 6 bases lying between them. The CDR3 sequence is 14 residues long. Germline V gene data show CDR1 as LGHDT and CDR2 as YNNKEL (reference sequence). In DNA form, the CDR3 reads TGTGCCAGCAGCCATCGAGCCTCTGGAAACACCATATATTTT. The encoded protein is CASSHRASGNTIYF.

V is TRBV6-1 and J is TRBJ1-5; TRBD1 might be the D (5 bases). The germline V gene has CDR1 MNHNS and CDR2 SASEGT. V was pared by 1 base and J by 7 bases, with 23 bases between. The CDR3 extends over 18 amino acids. DNA for the CDR3: TGTGCCAGCAGTGAAGGTGGCCTCGATTTTCTGGGGGGACAGCCCCAGCATTTT. It codes for CASSEGGLDFLGGQPQHF.

The chain is built from TRBV23-1 and TRBJ1-5; 7 positions agree with TRBD1. TRBV23-1 is identified as an open reading frame with a role that is uncertain. The CDR3 length is 16 residues. The junction had 4 bases not matched to a gene; V was cut back by 2 bases and J by 0 bases. CDR3 residues: CASSQNRGYSNQPQHF. The CDR3 region has the DNA TGCGCCAGCAGTCAAAACAGGGGTTATAGCAATCAGCCCCAGCATTTT.

The V and J genes are TRBV7-3 and TRBJ2-1, with 12 bases matching TRBD2. Germline CDR1 SGHTA, CDR2 FQGTGA. The CDR3 is 16 amino acids. Trimming at V came to 5 bases and at J to 6 bases, leaving 8 bases not matched to a gene. The CDR3 DNA reads TGTGCCAGCAGCCCGACCCTAGCGGGGGGGCCCAATGAGCAGTTCTTC. It yields the protein CASSPTLAGGPNEQFF.

The chain carries TRBV30 and TRBJ2-7; weak D call: TRBD1 (5 bases). The V end lost 3 bases, the J end lost 0 bases, and 24 bases lay between the germline ends. This CDR3 comprises 18 residues. Germline-derived CDR1 and CDR2 are GTSNPN and SVGIG (reference sequence). CDR3 residues: CAWSIAGFGAGYSYEQYF. DNA of the CDR3: TGTGCCTGGAGCATCGCTGGTTTTGGGGCAGGGTACTCCTACGAGCAGTACTTC.

The chain is built from TRBV7-2 and TRBJ1-4; no definite D call. There are 14 residues in the CDR3. V dropped 6 bases and J dropped 2 bases, with 10 bases sitting between them. Per the germline V gene, CDR1 is SGHTA and CDR2 is FQGNSA. The CDR3 DNA sequence: TGTGCCAGCAGTCTTAGCGGGACTAATGAAAAACTGTTTTTT. This encodes CASSLSGTNEKLFF.

This clone was observed once. The J gene is TRBJ1-2, the V gene TRBV29-1, with D unclear. Germline V gene data show CDR1 as SQVTM and CDR2 as ANQGSEA. The CDR3 has 14 residues. V was cut by 0 bases and J by 7 bases, with 15 bases left in between. DNA of the CDR3: TGCAGCGTTGAAGAGGTCGCCAGGTCCACTGGCTACACCTTC. It is translated as CSVEEVARSTGYTF.

The chain links TRBV4-3 to TRBJ1-1; weak D call: TRBD1 (5 bases). In germline, CDR1 is LGHNA, CDR2 YSLEER. The V end lost 3 bases, the J end lost 0 bases, and 17 bases lay between the germline ends. This CDR3 has 17 residues. The CDR3 is CASSHAGMVPVNTEAFF. The CDR3 bases are TGCGCCAGCAGCCATGCAGGGATGGTCCCTGTGAACACTGAAGCTTTCTTT.

The rearrangement joins TRBV28 to TRBJ1-3; D may be TRBD1 (5 bases). CDR1 is MDHEN and CDR2 is SYDVKM in the germline V gene. This CDR3 contains 15 residues. V was shortened by 3 bases and J by 5 bases, with 14 bases between the two germline ends. CDR3 nucleotide sequence: TGTGCCAGCAGTTTCCAGGGAGGGCGGAGAAACACCATATATTTT. It yields the protein CASSFQGGRRNTIYF.

This chain uses TRBV4-2 with TRBJ2-7; the match to TRBD1 covers 11 bases. Germline trimming cut 1 base from V and 4 bases from J; bases unmatched to any gene: 9. This CDR3 is 17 amino acids long. Germline lookup yields CDR1 LGHNA and CDR2 YNFKEQ. DNA of the CDR3: TGTGCCAGCAGCCAAGGGAGCGGGGACAGGGGGATTTACGAGCAGTACTTC. Translated, it gives CASSQGSGDRGIYEQYF.

The gene calls are TRBV3-1 (or the pseudogene TRBV3-2) and TRBJ2-3; 7 bases agree with TRBD2. The CDR3 runs 15 residues. Germline V gives CDR1 LGHDT, CDR2 YNNKEL (reference sequence). V lost 4 bases to trimming and J lost 8 bases; unmatched junction nucleotides: 12. CDR3 amino acids: CASSPGLTQAGTQYF. The CDR3 nucleotides read TGTGCCAGCAGCCCGGGACTAACCCAGGCCGGTACGCAGTATTTT.

This chain uses TRBV28 with TRBJ2-2; TRBD1 aligns across 9 bases. The CDR3 is made up of 15 amino acids. V gave up 6 bases and J gave up 7 bases; unmatched junction bases: 9. Germline V CDR1 and CDR2: MDHEN, SYDVKM. CDR3 DNA: TGTGCCAGCAGGGGAGGGACAGGGTACGTCGGGGAGCTGTTTTTT. This codes for CASRGGTGYVGELFF.

This clone is medium-sized in the sample. In the same sample, other DNA sequences code for this CDR3. The V gene is TRBV6-5, the J gene TRBJ1-2; 7 bases are a match to TRBD1. With V trimmed by 0 bases and J by 5 bases, 3 bases remained unmatched. CDR1 MNHEY and CDR2 SVGAGI come from the germline V gene. The CDR3 is made up of 14 amino acids. CDR3 region: CASSYSSGGYGYTF. CDR3 nucleotide sequence: TGTGCCAGCAGTTACTCGTCAGGGGGATATGGCTACACCTTC.

The chain joins TRBV27 to TRBJ2-1; 8 positions agree with TRBD2. The V gene end was trimmed by 5 bases and the J gene end by 5 bases; junction bases not matched to a gene: 8. CDR1 is MNHEY, CDR2 SMNVEV, per germline (reference sequence). The CDR3 is 15 residues long. The CDR3 loop is CASSTLAGPDNEQFF. The CDR3, as DNA: TGTGCCAGCAGTACCTTAGCGGGGCCCGACAATGAGCAGTTCTTC.

The J gene is TRBJ1-4, the V gene TRBV28; 9 bases fit TRBD1. The CDR3 is made up of 15 amino acids. Trimming at V came to 9 bases and at J to 7 bases, leaving 12 bases not matched to a gene. The V gene's germline CDR1 is MDHEN and CDR2 SYDVKM. In DNA form, the CDR3 reads TGTGCCAGTTGTCATTTCCGGGACAGGGCTGAAAAACTGTTTTTT. It is translated as CASCHFRDRAEKLFF. Using reference TRBV28 and TRBJ1-4 for the parts outside the CDR3, the full variable domain is DVKVTQSSRYLVKRTGEKVFLECVQDMDHENMFWYRQDPGLGLRLIYFSYDVKMKEKGDIPEGYSVSREKKERFSLILESASTNQTSMYLCASCHFRDRAEKLFFGSGTQLSVL.

The genes are TRBV6-6 and TRBJ1-4, with a weak D call TRBD1 (5 bases). CDR1 and CDR2 (germline): MNHNY, SVGAGI (reference sequence). The length of the CDR3 is 14 residues. V lost 2 bases to trimming and J lost 4 bases, with 8 bases between them. CDR3 in DNA: TGTGCCAGCAGTTACGCAGGGAATAATGAAAAACTGTTTTTT. Translating it yields CASSYAGNNEKLFF.

The chain joins TRBV7-2 to TRBJ2-5; D remains unclear. CDR1 and CDR2 from the germline V gene are SGHTA and FQGNSA. This CDR3 has 13 amino acids. V was shortened by 2 bases and J by 2 bases, with 6 bases between the two germline ends. In DNA, the CDR3 is TGTGCCAGCAGCTTATACTCGCAAGAGACCCAGTACTTC. This codes for CASSLYSQETQYF.

This chain connects TRBV3-1 (or the pseudogene TRBV3-2) to TRBJ2-2; the match to TRBD2 covers 9 bases. Germline CDR1 is LGHDT and CDR2 is YNNKEL (reference sequence). The CDR3 totals 17 residues. V trimming: 1 base; J trimming: 5 bases; junction bases outside the gene matches: 8. CDR3: CASSQVGWSGGTGELFF. CDR3 nucleotides: TGTGCCAGCAGCCAAGTCGGTTGGAGCGGGGGGACCGGGGAGCTGTTTTTT.

This sequence joins TRBV5-1 and TRBJ2-5, with 12 nucleotides matching TRBD1. The trim removed 0 bases at V and 2 bases at J, leaving 5 bases unmatched. Germline V lookup: CDR1 SGHRS, CDR2 YFSETQ. This CDR3 contains 17 residues. The CDR3 nucleotides read TGCGCCAGCAGCTTGGTCGGGACAGGGGGCCGGCAAGAGACCCAGTACTTC. It translates to CASSLVGTGGRQETQYF.

This rearrangement joins TRBV3-1 (or the pseudogene TRBV3-2) to TRBJ2-7; 7 bases fit TRBD1. Germline CDR1 LGHDT, CDR2 YNNKEL (reference sequence). There are 16 residues in the CDR3. V was pared by 2 bases and J by 0 bases, with 7 bases of the junction left unmatched. CDR3 in DNA: TGTGCCAGCAGCCAAACGACGACAGGGAGCTCCTACGAGCAGTACTTC. Its protein is CASSQTTTGSSYEQYF.

This clone is medium-sized within its sample. In DNA form, the CDR3 reads TGTGCCAGCAGCAAAGCGCTTGGGACAGCGAACACTGAAGCTTTCTTT. It codes for CASSKALGTANTEAFF. This rearrangement joins TRBV21-1 to TRBJ1-1; the D call of TRBD1 is as the table states it, not checked on the DNA. TRBV21-1 is marked as a pseudogene. The CDR3 runs 16 residues.

The CDR3 here is CASSSGLAGVMNEQFF. The CDR3 DNA follows: TGCGCCAGCAGCTCCGGACTAGCGGGGGTCATGAATGAGCAGTTCTTC. The rearrangement joins TRBV5-1 to TRBJ2-1; TRBD2 matches 13 bases. J was trimmed by 7 bases and V by 3 bases; bases with no gene match: 7. The CDR3 consists of 16 residues. Looked up from germline, CDR1 is SGHRS and CDR2 is YFSETQ.

The CDR3 is CASSSAGWVEAKNIQYF. The CDR3 DNA reads as TGCGCCAGCAGTTCTGCGGGGTGGGTGGAGGCCAAAAACATTCAGTACTTC. J is TRBJ2-4 and V is TRBV4-1; TRBD2 is a possible D gene (6 bases). CDR3 length: 17 residues. Trimming shortened V by 6 bases and J by 1 base, and 19 bases separated the two germline ends. Looked up from germline, CDR1 is MGHRA and CDR2 is YSYEKL.

The V and J genes are TRBV28 and TRBJ2-1; possibly TRBD2 for D (6 bases). The ends were cut back, 7 bases at V and 0 bases at J, with 13 bases in the middle. The CDR3 has 15 amino acids. The germline CDR1 and CDR2 sequences are MDHEN and SYDVKM. CDR3 nucleotide sequence: TGTGCCAGCACCTCCCCCGGGAGCTCCTACAATGAGCAGTTCTTC. Protein product: CASTSPGSSYNEQFF.

The chain links TRBV12-3 or TRBV12-4 to TRBJ1-4, with 7 positions matching TRBD1. The V segment lost 7 bases and the J segment 6 bases; nucleotides outside the gene matches: 5. The CDR3 is 13 amino acids. The CDR3 here is CASKGRGYEKLFF. The CDR3 DNA sequence: TGTGCCAGCAAGGGCAGGGGGTATGAAAAACTGTTTTTT.

This rearrangement joins TRBV19 to TRBJ2-5; TRBD1 matches at 7 bases. CDR3 size: 13 residues. V dropped 8 bases and J dropped 3; count of bases not matched to a gene: 6. Germline lookup yields CDR1 LNHDA and CDR2 SQIVND (reference sequence). The CDR3 bases are TGTGCCAGTTCCGGGACAGTTGAAGAGACCCAGTACTTC. Protein sequence: CASSGTVEETQYF.